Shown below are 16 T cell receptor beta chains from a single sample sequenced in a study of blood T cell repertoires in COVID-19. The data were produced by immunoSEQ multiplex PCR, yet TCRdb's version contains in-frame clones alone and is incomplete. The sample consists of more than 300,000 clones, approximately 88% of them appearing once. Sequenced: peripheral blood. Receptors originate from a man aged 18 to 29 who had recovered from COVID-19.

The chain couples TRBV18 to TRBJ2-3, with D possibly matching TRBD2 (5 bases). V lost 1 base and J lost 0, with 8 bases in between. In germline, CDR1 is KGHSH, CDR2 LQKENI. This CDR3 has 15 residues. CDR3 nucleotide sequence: TGTGCCAGCTCACCACGAAGAGGGAGCACAGATACGCAGTATTTT. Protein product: CASSPRRGSTDTQYF.

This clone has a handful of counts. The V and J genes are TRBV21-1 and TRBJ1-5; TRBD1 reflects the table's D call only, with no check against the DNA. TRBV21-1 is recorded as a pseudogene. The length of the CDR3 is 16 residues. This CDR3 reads CASSKAAGSEGQPQHF. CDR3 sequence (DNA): TGTGCCAGCAGCAAAGCGGCAGGGTCGGAAGGACAGCCCCAGCATTTT.

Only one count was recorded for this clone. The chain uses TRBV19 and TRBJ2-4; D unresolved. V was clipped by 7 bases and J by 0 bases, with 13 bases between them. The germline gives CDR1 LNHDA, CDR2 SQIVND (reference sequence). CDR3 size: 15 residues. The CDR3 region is CASMATGIAKNIQYF. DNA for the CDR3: TGTGCCAGTATGGCGACGGGTATAGCCAAAAACATTCAGTACTTC.

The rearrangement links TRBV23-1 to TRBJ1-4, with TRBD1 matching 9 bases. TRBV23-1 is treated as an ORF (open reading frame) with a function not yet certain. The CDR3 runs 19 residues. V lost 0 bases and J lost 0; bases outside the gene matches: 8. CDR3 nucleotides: TGCGCCAGCAGTCAATCGACAGGGGGACCCCGTGCAACTAATGAAAAACTGTTTTTT. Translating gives CASSQSTGGPRATNEKLFF.

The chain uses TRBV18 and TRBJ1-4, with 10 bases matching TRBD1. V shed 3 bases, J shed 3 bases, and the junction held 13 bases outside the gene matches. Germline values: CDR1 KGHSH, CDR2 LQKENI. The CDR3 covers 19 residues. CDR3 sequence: CASSPTMTGGAEANEKLFF. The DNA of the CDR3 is TGTGCCAGCTCACCTACTATGACAGGGGGCGCAGAGGCTAATGAAAAACTGTTTTTT.

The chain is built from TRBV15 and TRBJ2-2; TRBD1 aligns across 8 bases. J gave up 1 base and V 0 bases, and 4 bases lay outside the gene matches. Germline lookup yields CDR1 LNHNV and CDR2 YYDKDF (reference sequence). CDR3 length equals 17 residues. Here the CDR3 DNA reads TGTGCCACCAGCAGAGATTGGGACAGGAGGAACACCGGGGAGCTGTTTTTT. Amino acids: CATSRDWDRRNTGELFF.

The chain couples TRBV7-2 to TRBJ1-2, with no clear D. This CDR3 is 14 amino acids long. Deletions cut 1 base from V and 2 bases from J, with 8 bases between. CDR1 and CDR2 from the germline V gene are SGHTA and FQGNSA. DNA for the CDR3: TGTGCCAGCAGCTTAGAGTCCAGGAACTATGGCTACACCTTC. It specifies CASSLESRNYGYTF.

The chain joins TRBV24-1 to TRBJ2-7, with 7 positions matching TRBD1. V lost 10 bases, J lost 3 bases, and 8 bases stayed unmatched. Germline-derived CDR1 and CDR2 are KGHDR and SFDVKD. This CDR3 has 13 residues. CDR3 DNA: TGTGCCACTGCCGGGACAGAGAACTACGAGCAGTACTTC. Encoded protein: CATAGTENYEQYF.

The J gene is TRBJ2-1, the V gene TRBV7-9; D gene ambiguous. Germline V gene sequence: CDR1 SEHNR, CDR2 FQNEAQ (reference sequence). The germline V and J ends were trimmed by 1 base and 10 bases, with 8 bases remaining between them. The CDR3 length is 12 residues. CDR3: CASSLVLREQFF. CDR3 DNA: TGTGCCAGCAGCTTAGTACTTAGAGAGCAGTTCTTC.

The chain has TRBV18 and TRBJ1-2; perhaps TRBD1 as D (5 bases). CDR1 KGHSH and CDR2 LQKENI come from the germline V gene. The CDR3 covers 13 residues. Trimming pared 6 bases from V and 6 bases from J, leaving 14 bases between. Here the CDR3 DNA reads TGTGCCAGCTCGCCTCAAACAGGAGATGGCTACACCTTC. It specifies CASSPQTGDGYTF.

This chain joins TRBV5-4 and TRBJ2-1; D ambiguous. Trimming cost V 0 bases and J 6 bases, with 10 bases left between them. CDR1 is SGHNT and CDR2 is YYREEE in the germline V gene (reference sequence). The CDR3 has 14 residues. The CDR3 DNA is TGTGCCAGCAGCTTGGAGGTGACGGGCAATGAGCAGTTCTTC. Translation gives CASSLEVTGNEQFF.

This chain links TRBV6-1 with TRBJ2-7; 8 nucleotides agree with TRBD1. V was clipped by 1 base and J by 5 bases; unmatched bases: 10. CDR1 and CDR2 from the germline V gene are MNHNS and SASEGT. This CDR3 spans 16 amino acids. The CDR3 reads CASSEGLGDRLDEQYF. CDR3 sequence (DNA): TGTGCCAGCAGTGAAGGGTTGGGGGACAGGTTAGACGAGCAGTACTTC.

The CDR3 nucleotides are TGTGCCAGTAGTGTTGCCATGGCATACAATGAGCAGTTCTTC. Encoded protein: CASSVAMAYNEQFF. The V and J genes are TRBV19 and TRBJ2-1; the D is unclear. The CDR3 has 14 amino acids. Trimming removed 5 bases at V and 4 bases at J, with 12 bases between. Germline CDR1 and CDR2: LNHDA and SQIVND (reference sequence).

CDR3 amino acids: CASSPTGGGGYTF. DNA for the CDR3: TGCGCCAGCAGCCCAACAGGGGGGGGTGGCTACACCTTC. This chain uses TRBV4-3 with TRBJ1-2, with TRBD1 identical over 8 bases. The CDR3 is 13 residues long. CDR1 is LGHNA and CDR2 is YSLEER in the germline V gene. With V trimmed by 4 bases and J by 7 bases, 5 bases remained unmatched.

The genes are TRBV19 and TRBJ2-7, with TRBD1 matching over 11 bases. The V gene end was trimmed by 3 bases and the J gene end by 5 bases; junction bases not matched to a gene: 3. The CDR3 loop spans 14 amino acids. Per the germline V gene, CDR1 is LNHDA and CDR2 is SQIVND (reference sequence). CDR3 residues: CASSMEGQGDEQYF. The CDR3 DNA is TGTGCCAGTAGTATGGAGGGACAGGGGGACGAGCAGTACTTC.

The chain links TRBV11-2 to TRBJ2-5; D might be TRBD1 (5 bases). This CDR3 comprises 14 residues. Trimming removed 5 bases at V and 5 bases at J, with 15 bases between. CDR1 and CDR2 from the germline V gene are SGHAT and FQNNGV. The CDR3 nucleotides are TGTGCCAGCAGCACCTGGTTAGGGGCGGAGACCCAGTACTTC. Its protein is CASSTWLGAETQYF.